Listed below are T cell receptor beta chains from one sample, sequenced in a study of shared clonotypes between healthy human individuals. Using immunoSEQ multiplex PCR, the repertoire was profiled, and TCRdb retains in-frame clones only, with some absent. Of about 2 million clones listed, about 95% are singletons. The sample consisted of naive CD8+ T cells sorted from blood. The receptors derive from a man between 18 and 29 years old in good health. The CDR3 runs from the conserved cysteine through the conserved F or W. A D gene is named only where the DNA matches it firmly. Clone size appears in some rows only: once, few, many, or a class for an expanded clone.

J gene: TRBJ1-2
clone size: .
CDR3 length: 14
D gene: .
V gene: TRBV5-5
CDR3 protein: CASSLVGSNYGYTF
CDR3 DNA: TGTGCCAGCAGCTTGGTGGGCTCTAACTATGGCTACACCTTC

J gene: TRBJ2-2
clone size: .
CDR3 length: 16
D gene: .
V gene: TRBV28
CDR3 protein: CASRAGWASNTGELFF
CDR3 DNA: TGTGCCAGCAGGGCCGGGTGGGCATCGAACACCGGGGAGCTGTTTTTT

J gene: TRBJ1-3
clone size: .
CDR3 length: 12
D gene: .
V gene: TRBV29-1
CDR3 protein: CSSLGLGNTIYF
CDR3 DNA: TGCAGCTCCCTGGGACTCGGAAACACCATATATTTT

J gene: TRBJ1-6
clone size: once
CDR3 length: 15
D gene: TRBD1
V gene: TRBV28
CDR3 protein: CGTGDPSSYNSPLHF
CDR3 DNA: TGTGGGACAGGGGACCCGAGCTCCTATAATTCACCCCTCCACTTT

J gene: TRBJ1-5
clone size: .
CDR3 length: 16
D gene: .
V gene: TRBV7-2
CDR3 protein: CASSSAGEGVTRAQHF
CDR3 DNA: TGTGCCAGCAGCTCCGCCGGTGAGGGGGTAACGAGGGCCCAGCATTTT

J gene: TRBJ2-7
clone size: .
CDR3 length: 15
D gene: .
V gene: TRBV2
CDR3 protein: CASSPIRANSYEQYF
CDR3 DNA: TGTGCCAGCAGTCCTATACGCGCGAACTCCTACGAGCAGTACTTC

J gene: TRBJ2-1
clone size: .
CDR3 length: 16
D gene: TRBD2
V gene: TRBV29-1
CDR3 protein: CSVGLLAGAIYNEQFF
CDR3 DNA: TGCAGCGTTGGTCTCCTAGCGGGGGCCATCTACAATGAGCAGTTCTTC

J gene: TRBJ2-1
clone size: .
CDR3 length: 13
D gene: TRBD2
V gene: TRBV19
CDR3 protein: CASIAGGGNEQFF
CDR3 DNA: TGTGCCAGTATAGCGGGAGGTGGTAATGAGCAGTTCTTC

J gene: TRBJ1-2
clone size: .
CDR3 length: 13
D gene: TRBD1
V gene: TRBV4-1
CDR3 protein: CASSQIQGDGYTF
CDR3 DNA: TGCGCCAGCAGCCAAATACAGGGGGATGGCTACACCTTC

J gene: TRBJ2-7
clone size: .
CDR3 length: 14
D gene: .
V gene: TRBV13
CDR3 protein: CASSLRQNSYEQYF
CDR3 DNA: TGTGCCAGCAGCCTTAGACAGAACTCCTACGAGCAGTACTTC

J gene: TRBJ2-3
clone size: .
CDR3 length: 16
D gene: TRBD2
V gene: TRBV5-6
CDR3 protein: CASSSERGGSTDTQYF
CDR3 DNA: TGTGCCAGCAGCTCAGAGCGGGGGGGGAGCACAGATACGCAGTATTTT

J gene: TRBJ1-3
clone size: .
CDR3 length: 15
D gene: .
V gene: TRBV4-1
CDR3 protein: CASSQTDFSGNTIYF
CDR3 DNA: TGCGCCAGCAGCCAAACAGATTTCTCTGGAAACACCATATATTTT

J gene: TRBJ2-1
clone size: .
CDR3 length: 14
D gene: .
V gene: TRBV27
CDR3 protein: CASSLRGRYNEQFF
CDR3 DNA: TGTGCCAGCAGTCTTCGGGGGAGATACAATGAGCAGTTCTTC

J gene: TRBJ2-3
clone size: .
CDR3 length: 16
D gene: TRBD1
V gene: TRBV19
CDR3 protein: CASSGRDRGDTDTQYF
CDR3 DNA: TGTGCCAGTAGTGGCCGCGACAGGGGGGACACAGATACGCAGTATTTT

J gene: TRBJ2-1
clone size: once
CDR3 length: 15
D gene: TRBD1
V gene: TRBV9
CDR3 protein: CASSFFGTGGNEQFF
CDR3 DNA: TGTGCCAGCAGCTTTTTCGGGACAGGAGGCAATGAGCAGTTCTTC

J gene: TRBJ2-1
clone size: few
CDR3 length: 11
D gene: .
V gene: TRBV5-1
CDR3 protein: CASSLTDEQFF
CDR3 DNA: TGCGCCAGCAGCTTGACGGATGAGCAGTTCTTC

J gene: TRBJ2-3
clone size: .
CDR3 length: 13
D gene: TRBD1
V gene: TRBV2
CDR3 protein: CASSNNRGDTQYF
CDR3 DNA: TGTGCCAGCAGTAATAACAGGGGTGATACGCAGTATTTT

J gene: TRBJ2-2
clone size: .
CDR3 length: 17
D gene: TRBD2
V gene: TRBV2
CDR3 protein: CASSEEAGGPDTGELFF
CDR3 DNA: TGTGCCAGCAGTGAGGAGGCGGGAGGGCCGGACACCGGGGAGCTGTTTTTT

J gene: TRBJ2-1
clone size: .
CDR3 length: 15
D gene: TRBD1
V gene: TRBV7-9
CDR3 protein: CASSPTGTGYNEQFF
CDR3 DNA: TGTGCCAGCAGCCCTACCGGGACAGGGTACAATGAGCAGTTCTTC

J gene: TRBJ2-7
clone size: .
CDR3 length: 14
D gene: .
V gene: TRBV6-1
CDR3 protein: CASSEFAIPYEQYF
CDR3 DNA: TGTGCCAGCAGTGAGTTCGCGATACCCTACGAGCAGTACTTC

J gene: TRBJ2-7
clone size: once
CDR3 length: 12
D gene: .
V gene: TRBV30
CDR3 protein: CAWSVGAYEQYF
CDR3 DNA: TGTGCCTGGAGTGTAGGGGCCTACGAGCAGTACTTC

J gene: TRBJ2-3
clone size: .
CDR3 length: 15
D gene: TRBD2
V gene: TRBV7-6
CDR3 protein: CASMELAAPGDTQYF
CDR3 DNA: TGTGCCAGCATGGAGCTAGCGGCCCCTGGAGATACGCAGTATTTT

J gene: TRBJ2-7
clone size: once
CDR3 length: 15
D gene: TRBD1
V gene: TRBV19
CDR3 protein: CASSLFPDRGYEQYF
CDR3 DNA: TGTGCCAGTAGTTTGTTTCCCGACAGGGGCTACGAGCAGTACTTC

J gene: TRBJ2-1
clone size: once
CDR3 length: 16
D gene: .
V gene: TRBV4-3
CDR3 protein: CASSQERRQASNEQFF
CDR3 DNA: TGCGCCAGCAGCCAAGAGCGGCGACAGGCCAGCAATGAGCAGTTCTTC

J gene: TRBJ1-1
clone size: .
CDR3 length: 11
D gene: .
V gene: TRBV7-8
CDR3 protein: CASSSNTEAFF
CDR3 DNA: TGTGCCAGCAGTTCAAACACTGAAGCTTTCTTT

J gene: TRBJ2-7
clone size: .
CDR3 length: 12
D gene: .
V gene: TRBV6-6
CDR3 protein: CASSLDTYEQYF
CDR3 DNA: TGTGCCAGCAGCCTGGACACATACGAGCAGTACTTC

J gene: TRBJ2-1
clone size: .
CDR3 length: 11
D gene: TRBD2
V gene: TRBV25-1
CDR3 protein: CASGRVNEQFF
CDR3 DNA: TGTGCCAGCGGGAGGGTCAATGAGCAGTTCTTC

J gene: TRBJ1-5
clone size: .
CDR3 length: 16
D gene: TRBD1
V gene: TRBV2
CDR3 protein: CASSEAPQGIDQPQHF
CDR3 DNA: TGTGCCAGCAGTGAAGCTCCACAGGGGATTGATCAGCCCCAGCATTTT

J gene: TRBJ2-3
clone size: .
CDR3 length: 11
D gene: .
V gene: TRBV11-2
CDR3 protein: CASSPEHTQYF
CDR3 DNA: TGTGCCAGCAGCCCCGAACATACGCAGTATTTT

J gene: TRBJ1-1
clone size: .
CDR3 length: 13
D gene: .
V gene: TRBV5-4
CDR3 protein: CASSLELHTEAFF
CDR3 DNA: TGTGCCAGCAGCTTGGAGCTTCACACTGAAGCTTTCTTT

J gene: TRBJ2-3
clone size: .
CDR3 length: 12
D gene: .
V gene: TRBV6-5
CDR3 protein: CASSLLADTQYF
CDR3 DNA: TGTGCCAGCAGTCTACTGGCAGATACGCAGTATTTT

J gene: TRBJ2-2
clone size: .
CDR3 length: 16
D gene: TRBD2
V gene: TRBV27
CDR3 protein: CASSLYAGVNTGELFF
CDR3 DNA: TGTGCCAGCAGTTTATACGCGGGAGTTAATACCGGGGAGCTGTTTTTT

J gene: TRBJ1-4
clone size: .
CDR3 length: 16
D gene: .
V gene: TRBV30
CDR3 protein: CAWSVSEGGLRQNLFF
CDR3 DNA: TGTGCCTGGAGTGTTTCGGAGGGGGGCCTTCGGCAAAATTTGTTTTTT

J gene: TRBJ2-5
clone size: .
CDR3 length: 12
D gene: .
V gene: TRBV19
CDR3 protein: CASSDGIETQYF
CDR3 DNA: TGTGCCAGTAGCGACGGAATAGAGACCCAGTACTTC

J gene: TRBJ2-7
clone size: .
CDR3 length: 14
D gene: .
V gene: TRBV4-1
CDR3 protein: CASSQLPMGYEQYF
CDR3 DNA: TGCGCCAGCAGCCAACTTCCGATGGGGTACGAGCAGTACTTC

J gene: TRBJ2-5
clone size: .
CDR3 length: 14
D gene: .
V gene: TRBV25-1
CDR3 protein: CASSEGPGIETQYF
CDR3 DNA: TGTGCCAGCAGTGAAGGGCCAGGAATAGAGACCCAGTACTTC

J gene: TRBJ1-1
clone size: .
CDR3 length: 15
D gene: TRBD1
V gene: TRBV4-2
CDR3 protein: CASSQMTGLNTEAFF
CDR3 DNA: TGTGCCAGCAGCCAAATGACAGGGCTGAACACTGAAGCTTTCTTT